This T cell receptor (beta chain) is from a study of Graves' ophthalmopathy and Graves' hyperthyroidism. After removal of 4 bases from V and 0 bases from J, the junction contained 8 bases not matched to a gene. CDR3 length equals 17 residues. The study amplified TCR beta CDR3 regions using RNA transcripts. In the first round, RT-PCR was carried out with HTBI primers, and a multiplex PCR formed the second round. Using its own MiXCR run on the multiplex PCR reads, TCRdb lists one record per CDR3 protein. The profile shows a few hundred thousand distinct CDR3 sequences, approximately 17% of them singletons. Eligible hyperthyroidism cases comprised new diagnoses of under 2 months' duration in individuals aged 18 to 65. Certain patients were not enrolled. These were patients with other autoimmune diseases, uncontrolled infections, pregnancy or lactation. Establishment of the diagnosis relied upon clinical symptoms, serum thyroxine, TRAb, thyroid ultrasound and orbital computed tomography.

The origin of this receptor is an adult woman with stable Graves' hyperthyroidism. Sequencing was performed on peripheral blood. This rearrangement joins TRBV12-3 or TRBV12-4 to TRBJ2-4; 8 bases are a match to TRBD1. This CDR3 is CASSSGTGLLAKNIQYF. Here the CDR3 DNA reads TGTGCCAGCAGTTCGGGGACAGGCCTCCTAGCCAAAAACATTCAGTACTTC.